The 17 T cell receptor beta chains given below trace back to one sample, sequenced in a study of T-cell reconstitution after alpha-beta-depleted transplantation in children. The TCRbeta library incorporated unique molecular identifiers. One entry per CDR3 protein results from TCRdb running MiXCR on the PCR reads. The data show around 250,000 distinct CDR3 sequences, about 25% seen once. The sequenced sample was PBMCs, obtained before TCRalphabeta/CD19-depleted stem cell transplant. The receptors shown here come from a girl aged 2 to 9 with Fanconi anemia, due to receive a stem cell transplant.

This clonotype appeared many times. This chain joins TRBV5-1 and TRBJ2-7; D uncertain. The germline V gene encodes CDR1 SGHRS and CDR2 YFSETQ. Trimming left V 9 bases short and J 6 bases short, with 19 bases between. The CDR3 spans 13 residues. CDR3 in amino acids: CATASMQASEQYF. CDR3 in DNA: TGCGCCACCGCTTCAATGCAGGCCTCCGAGCAGTACTTC.

For the CDR3, the DNA is TGTGCCAGCAGGTATAGCGGGGACAGCTCCTACGAGCAGTACTTC. This codes for CASRYSGDSSYEQYF. This rearrangement joins TRBV27 to TRBJ2-7; weak D call: TRBD2 (8 bases). The CDR3 totals 15 residues. V lost 6 bases, J lost 0 bases, and 15 bases lay in between. Germline V gene sequence: CDR1 MNHEY, CDR2 SMNVEV (reference sequence).

The sample holds many counts of this clonotype. The chain joins TRBV29-1 to TRBJ2-5; 7 bases align to TRBD2. There are 15 residues in the CDR3. With 4 bases clipped from V and 1 base from J, the junction kept 9 bases outside the gene matches. Germline CDR1 reads SQVTM; CDR2 reads ANQGSEA. CDR3 loop: CSVGPNGLVQETQYF. For the CDR3, the DNA is TGCAGCGTTGGGCCGAACGGACTAGTCCAAGAGACCCAGTACTTC.

The chain has TRBV12-3 or TRBV12-4 and TRBJ1-5; D not certain. The CDR3 is 16 residues long. Trimming shortened V by 4 bases and J by 8 bases, and 21 bases separated the two germline ends. CDR3 DNA: TGTGCCAGCAGTTCCGGCAACGACAATTTCCCTAAGCCCCAGCATTTT. It encodes CASSSGNDNFPKPQHF.

This clonotype was recorded at least ten times. The chain joins TRBV29-1 to TRBJ2-3, with D tentatively TRBD2 (5 bases). Germline values: CDR1 SQVTM, CDR2 ANQGSEA. V lost 5 bases to trimming and J lost 5 bases, with 11 bases between them. The CDR3 spans 12 residues. The CDR3 bases are TGCAGCGTTTCCGGTCGGGAAGATACGCAGTATTTT. Amino acids: CSVSGREDTQYF.

This clonotype has a handful of counts. V is TRBV28 and J is TRBJ2-3; D might be TRBD1 (5 bases). The CDR3 consists of 15 residues. Germline V gene sequence: CDR1 MDHEN, CDR2 SYDVKM. V lost 0 bases to trimming and J lost 3 bases, with 10 bases between them. The CDR3 is CASSLWQGGTDTQYF. CDR3 DNA: TGTGCCAGCAGTTTATGGCAGGGTGGAACAGATACGCAGTATTTT.

The chain combines TRBV6-5 with TRBJ1-4; D is unclear. Germline lookup yields CDR1 MNHEY and CDR2 SVGAGI. The CDR3 is made up of 13 amino acids. V dropped 2 bases and J dropped 9 bases, with 10 bases sitting between them. CDR3 residues: CASSYRSLKKLFF. CDR3 bases: TGTGCCAGCAGTTACCGCAGTCTTAAAAAACTGTTTTTT.

This clonotype has a count of ten or more. V is TRBV28 and J is TRBJ2-3; D unresolved. Germline V gives CDR1 MDHEN, CDR2 SYDVKM. V was trimmed by 4 bases and J by 4 bases, leaving 3 bases between them. The CDR3 contains 11 residues. The CDR3 bases are TGTGCCAGCAGTTCTCCAGATACGCAGTATTTT. This codes for CASSSPDTQYF.

The CDR3 bases are TGTGCCAGCAGCCTGGAGCGGGAAGGTAACTACGAGCAGTACTTC. This translates into CASSLEREGNYEQYF. The rearrangement joins TRBV11-2 to TRBJ2-7, with 7 bases that match TRBD2. The CDR3 is 15 amino acids. The J segment lost 3 bases and the V segment lost 5 bases, leaving 10 bases of the junction unmatched. Germline CDR1 is SGHAT and CDR2 is FQNNGV.

This clonotype has more than one count but fewer than ten. The chain is built from TRBV6-1 and TRBJ1-5; D not resolved. Germline V lookup: CDR1 MNHNS, CDR2 SASEGT. The V end lost 6 bases, the J end lost 0 bases, and 12 bases lay between the germline ends. CDR3 length: 15 amino acids. CDR3 loop: CASRDTLYSNQPQHF. CDR3 in DNA: TGTGCCAGCAGAGACACCCTCTATAGCAATCAGCCCCAGCATTTT.

This clonotype came up a few times. The J gene is TRBJ1-6, the V gene TRBV7-2; 8 nucleotides agree with TRBD1. The CDR3 contains 15 residues. V lost 6 bases, J lost 0 bases, and 1 base stayed unmatched. Germline CDR1 and CDR2: SGHTA and FQGNSA. CDR3 sequence (DNA): TGTGCCAGCAGAACAGGGGGCTCCTATAATTCACCCCTCCACTTT. The encoded protein is CASRTGGSYNSPLHF.

The chain couples TRBV5-4 to TRBJ2-5; possibly TRBD2 for D (5 bases). Trimming pared 9 bases from V and 5 bases from J, leaving 17 bases between. This CDR3 spans 13 amino acids. Germline CDR1 SGHNT, CDR2 YYREEE (reference sequence). The CDR3 coding sequence is TGTGCCATAAGGACTGCCACACATGAGACCCAGTACTTC. Translating it yields CAIRTATHETQYF.

Notes on this clonotype: A much larger clone differs from this one at a single base, so this may be a read error. The genes are TRBV7-3 and TRBJ2-3, with 7 positions matching TRBD1. Germline CDR1 reads SGHTA; CDR2 reads FQGTGA. V was pared by 5 bases and J by 6 bases, with 8 bases of the junction left unmatched. The CDR3 contains 14 residues. The CDR3 sequence: CASSLDRANDTQYF. The CDR3 nucleotides read TGTGCCAGCAGCCTTGACAGGGCAAACGATACGCAGTATTTT.

The table lists this clonotype with many counts. The J gene is TRBJ2-5, the V gene TRBV29-1; D is undetermined. This CDR3 comprises 10 residues. Germline V gene lookup returns CDR1 SQVTM and CDR2 ANQGSEA. V was shortened by 4 bases and J by 13 bases, with 13 bases between the two germline ends. The CDR3 is CSVGEIVTYF. The CDR3 coding sequence is TGCAGCGTTGGCGAGATAGTAACGTACTTC.

This clonotype was seen a handful of times. The gene calls are TRBV2 and TRBJ2-1; 8 bases fit TRBD2. Germline V gene sequence: CDR1 SNHLY, CDR2 FYNNEI. This CDR3 has 15 amino acids. The trim removed 1 base at V and 7 bases at J, leaving 6 bases unmatched. CDR3 nucleotide sequence: TGTGCCAGCAGTGAAGGGACTAGCCCTACGAATGAGCAGTTCTTC. It encodes CASSEGTSPTNEQFF.

This clonotype was observed many times. The chain recombines TRBV20-1 with TRBJ1-1; D unclear. The CDR3 is made up of 11 amino acids. The V gene's germline CDR1 is DFQATT and CDR2 SNEGSKA (reference sequence). The V end lost 2 bases, the J end lost 0 bases, and 1 base lay between the germline ends. Here the CDR3 DNA reads TGCAGTGCTAGATTGAACACTGAAGCTTTCTTT. This encodes CSARLNTEAFF.

Only a few counts were recorded for this clonotype. The chain is built from TRBV20-1 and TRBJ1-1; a weak D match, TRBD1 (5 bases). Germline V lookup: CDR1 DFQATT, CDR2 SNEGSKA (reference sequence). CDR3 size: 14 residues. With 0 bases removed from V and 1 base from J, the gap between germline ends came to 9 bases. CDR3 loop: CSARDWGSNTEAFF. CDR3 bases: TGCAGTGCTAGAGATTGGGGCTCGAACACTGAAGCTTTCTTT.